This TCR beta chain was documented in a study of T cell repertoires in cytomegalovirus infection. Study context: Use of recently identified HLA-C-restricted and well-studied HLA-B-restricted CMV epitopes was part of the study. Evidence of both CMV infection and a matching HLA type came from public TCR beta signatures.

Study-wide results and caveats: In two of eight donors, the top clonotype was HLA-C-restricted CMV-specific.

The germline V and J ends were trimmed by 0 bases and 3 bases, with 6 bases remaining between them. Looked up from germline, CDR1 is MNHEY and CDR2 is SVGAGI. The CDR3 has 13 residues. This clonotype has just a few counts. As yet, its antigen is unknown. TCRdb re-called the reads through MiXCR, storing one row per CDR3 protein. Counted here are about 920,000 distinct CDR3 sequences, less than 35% occurring once; the ten biggest clones make up over 12%. The clonotype comes from a human donor in good health (CMV status not recorded). Some clones in this sample may be carry-over from other donors' samples. The sequencing here drew on cultured CD8+ T cells from PBMCs, taken from culture after CMV antigen stimulation. The chain recombines TRBV6-5 with TRBJ2-7; D unresolved. The CDR3 region has the DNA TGTGCCAGCAGTTACTCCCCCCACTACGAGCAGTACTTC. Amino acids: CASSYSPHYEQYF.